This T cell receptor beta chain derives from a study of beta chain features in type 1 diabetes. Study information: Cells sorted and examined across all samples totaled approximately 110 million.

Germline CDR1 and CDR2: GTSNPN and SVGIG (reference sequence). Trimming took off 3 bases at V and 0 bases at J, with 15 bases between the two ends. CDR3 size: 15 residues. Of the isolated RNA, all was reverse transcribed, and so the sequenced material was expressed TCRB transcripts. TCRdb keeps only in-frame clones here, not all; method: immunoSEQ multiplex PCR. The sample consists of about 47,000 clones, approximately 44% of them appearing once. Study-wide points: Using cDNA template may skew counts toward highly expressing activated cells. The study found moderately but significantly shorter TCRB CDR3s in all four CD4+ subsets of Type 1 diabetes patients.

Worth noting for this clone: Its specificity is unknown.

The source is a man aged 25 to 40 with type 1 diabetes. The rearrangement uses TRBV30 and TRBJ2-7; maybe TRBD1 (6 bases). Sequencing used stem cell memory CD4+ T cells from blood. For the CDR3, the DNA is TGTGCCTGGAGGTTCACAGGGAGAAGCTCCTACGAGCAGTACTTC. Translation: CAWRFTGRSSYEQYF.